The 31 T cell receptor beta chains below were found in one sample sequenced in a study of T cell repertoires in cytomegalovirus infection. TCRdb itself ran the reads through MiXCR, one entry per CDR3 protein. This table has approximately 120,000 distinct CDR3 sequences, 25% to 35% appearing once. These receptors' antigens are unknown. Sequences were derived from CD8+ T cells from cultured PBMCs, sampled from culture after CMV antigen stimulation. Source of these receptors: a human donor in good health (CMV status not recorded). Some clones in this sample may be carry-over from other donors' samples.

This clonotype was seen more than once but under ten times. The chain has TRBV6-2 or TRBV6-3 and TRBJ2-7, with D possibly TRBD2 on 5 matching bases. The CDR3 has 14 amino acids. The V gene's germline CDR1 is MNHEY and CDR2 SVGEGT. V was pared by 2 bases and J by 0 bases, with 8 bases between. The CDR3 DNA reads TGTGCCAGCAGTTACGAGGGCGGCTCCTACGAGCAGTACTTC. It encodes CASSYEGGSYEQYF.

The genes are TRBV4-1 and TRBJ1-2; TRBD1 is a possible D gene (5 bases). V was pared by 0 bases and J by 3 bases, with 8 bases between. The germline gives CDR1 MGHRA, CDR2 YSYEKL. This CDR3 is 14 amino acids long. CDR3: CASSQDSRDYGYTF. The CDR3 nucleotides are TGCGCCAGCAGCCAAGATAGCAGGGACTATGGCTACACCTTC.

In nucleotides, the CDR3 is TGTGCCAGTGAGCTGGGCCGGGGGAATGAGCAGTTCTTC. Translating it yields CASELGRGNEQFF. The chain couples TRBV19 to TRBJ2-1, with a tentative D call TRBD2 (6 bases). The V gene's germline CDR1 is LNHDA and CDR2 SQIVND (reference sequence). The CDR3 covers 13 residues. The ends were cut back, 8 bases at V and 7 bases at J, with 15 bases in the middle.

The CDR3 loop reads CASTPSGRTGELFF. For the CDR3, the DNA is TGTGCCAGTACCCCTAGCGGACGCACCGGGGAGCTGTTTTTT. The chain links TRBV19 to TRBJ2-2, with TRBD2 matching 7 bases. The trim removed 7 bases at V and 4 bases at J, leaving 6 bases unmatched. Germline V gives CDR1 LNHDA, CDR2 SQIVND (reference sequence). The CDR3 is 14 residues long.

This clonotype has only a few counts. This sequence joins TRBV28 and TRBJ1-1, with 8 nucleotides matching TRBD1. The germline V gene encodes CDR1 MDHEN and CDR2 SYDVKM. V shed 2 bases, J shed 5 bases, and the junction held 7 bases outside the gene matches. This CDR3 contains 15 residues. The DNA for the CDR3 is TGTGCCAGCAGTTTAACTACAGGGGGTTGGACTGAAGCTTTCTTT. It translates to CASSLTTGGWTEAFF.

This clonotype was recorded many times. This chain connects TRBV7-2 to TRBJ2-5; TRBD2 is a possible D gene (5 bases). V was cut by 3 bases and J by 3 bases, with 8 bases left in between. This CDR3 region has 13 residues. Germline CDR1 reads SGHTA; CDR2 reads FQGNSA. CDR3 sequence reads: CASSLSGKETQYF. In nucleotides, the CDR3 is TGTGCCAGCAGCTTGTCGGGGAAAGAGACCCAGTACTTC.

This clonotype was counted at least ten times. The chain recombines TRBV13 with TRBJ2-1, with 7 bases lining up with TRBD1. The junction had 4 bases not matched to a gene; V was cut back by 3 bases and J by 2 bases. The CDR3 has 15 amino acids. Germline V CDR1 and CDR2: PRHDT, FYEKMQ (reference sequence). Here the CDR3 DNA reads TGTGCCAGCAGCTTCTTACAGGGGCCCTACAATGAGCAGTTCTTC. Translated: CASSFLQGPYNEQFF.

This clonotype was seen repeatedly, ten times or more. The chain joins TRBV10-3 to TRBJ2-3; 13 bases are shared with TRBD2. J was trimmed by 8 bases and V by 7 bases; bases with no gene match: 12. CDR1 and CDR2 from the germline V gene are ENHRY and SYGVKD. This CDR3 spans 16 amino acids. The CDR3 bases are TGTGCCATCACTAAGACTAGCGGGGGGCCCCTCGTTACGCAGTATTTT. Protein sequence: CAITKTSGGPLVTQYF.

This clonotype was counted only a few times. This chain connects TRBV7-9 to TRBJ1-4, with D unclear. CDR1 is SEHNR, CDR2 FQNEAQ, per germline (reference sequence). Trimming stripped 5 bases from V and 8 bases from J, with 21 bases between. This CDR3 contains 16 residues. CDR3 coding DNA: TGTGCCAGCAGCCTTAAAACGATGGATTTAGGGGAAAAACTGTTTTTT. Translation: CASSLKTMDLGEKLFF.

This clonotype was counted once. The CDR3 region is CASSWTSGGSDTQYF. DNA for the CDR3: TGCGCCAGCAGCTGGACTAGCGGGGGATCAGATACGCAGTATTTT. V usage is TRBV5-1 and J usage is TRBJ2-3, with 13 bases lining up with TRBD2. The J segment lost 4 bases and the V segment lost 3 bases, leaving 2 bases of the junction unmatched. This CDR3 has 15 residues. Per germline, CDR1 SGHRS and CDR2 YFSETQ. The full variable domain, in which reference TRBV5-1 and TRBJ2-3 provide the parts outside the CDR3, is KAGVTQTPRYLIKTRGQQVTLSCSPISGHRSVSWYQQTPGQGLQFLFEYFSETQRNKGNFPGRFSGRQFSNSRSEMNVSTLELGDSALYLCASSWTSGGSDTQYFGPGTRLTVL.

Only a few counts were recorded for this clonotype. V and J are TRBV5-1 and TRBJ1-1; D is uncertain. With 4 bases removed from V and 0 bases from J, the gap between germline ends came to 13 bases. From germline, CDR1 is SGHRS and CDR2 YFSETQ. This CDR3 comprises 15 residues. CDR3 bases: TGCGCCAGCAGCACCTCGACCTACATGAACACTGAAGCTTTCTTT. Translation gives CASSTSTYMNTEAFF. The full variable domain, in which reference TRBV5-1 and TRBJ1-1 provide the parts outside the CDR3, is KAGVTQTPRYLIKTRGQQVTLSCSPISGHRSVSWYQQTPGQGLQFLFEYFSETQRNKGNFPGRFSGRQFSNSRSEMNVSTLELGDSALYLCASSTSTYMNTEAFFGQGTRLTVV.

This clonotype was seen at least ten times. The rearrangement uses TRBV7-9 and TRBJ2-2; a weak D match, TRBD2 (6 bases). The germline V gene encodes CDR1 SEHNR and CDR2 FQNEAQ (reference sequence). The CDR3 extends over 15 amino acids. Trimming left V 1 base short and J 6 bases short, with 12 bases between. DNA for the CDR3: TGTGCCAGCAGCTTAGTCTCTGCTAGCGCCGGGGAGCTGTTTTTT. Translating gives CASSLVSASAGELFF.

The gene calls are TRBV7-2 and TRBJ2-7; TRBD1 matches 11 bases. This CDR3 comprises 15 residues. V lost 4 bases, J lost 3 bases, and 5 bases stayed unmatched. Germline V lookup: CDR1 SGHTA, CDR2 FQGNSA. CDR3: CASSYGTGGIYEQYF. For the CDR3, the DNA is TGTGCCAGCAGCTATGGGACAGGGGGAATCTACGAGCAGTACTTC.

The chain recombines TRBV7-7 with TRBJ2-2; a weak D match, TRBD1 (6 bases). The CDR3 runs to 16 residues. Between the trimmed V and J ends, which lost 4 bases and 8 bases, there was a span of 20 bases. Germline CDR1 and CDR2: SSHAT and FNYEAQ (reference sequence). Written as DNA, the CDR3 is TGTGCCAGCAGCTCCTTGACAGGCCCCCGGGGAGGGGAGCTGTTTTTT. As protein: CASSSLTGPRGGELFF.

V gene TRBV14 combines with J gene TRBJ2-1, with D uncertain. Germline V CDR1 and CDR2: SGHDN, FVKESK. The germline V and J ends were trimmed by 2 bases and 10 bases, with 9 bases remaining between them. The CDR3 totals 12 residues. The CDR3 bases are TGTGCCAGCAGCCAATCGTGGCTCGAGCAGTTCTTC. Protein sequence: CASSQSWLEQFF. The entire variable domain, with the rest obtained from reference TRBV14 and TRBJ2-1, is as follows: EAGVTQFPSHSVIEKGQTVTLRCDPISGHDNLYWYRRVMGKEIKFLLHFVKESKQDESGMPNNRFLAERTGGTYSTLKVQPAELEDSGVYFCASSQSWLEQFFGPGTRLTVL.

With respect to this clonotype: This may be a read error: a much more frequent sequence differs by one nucleotide. DNA of the CDR3: TGTGCCAGCAGTTTATCCCGCGAGGATGAGCAGTTCTTC. This translates into CASSLSREDEQFF. The chain links TRBV27 to TRBJ2-1; no clear D gene. The CDR3 runs to 13 residues. Per germline, CDR1 MNHEY and CDR2 SMNVEV (reference sequence). The V and J ends lost 0 bases and 8 bases respectively, with 8 bases between them.

V is TRBV12-3 or TRBV12-4 and J is TRBJ1-3; 8 bases match TRBD1. CDR3 length: 16 amino acids. The trim removed 2 bases at V and 0 bases at J, leaving 3 bases unmatched. The CDR3 loop reads CASSLTTGGSGNTIYF. The CDR3, as DNA: TGTGCCAGCAGTTTAACCACAGGGGGCTCTGGAAACACCATATATTTT.

The rearrangement links TRBV7-9 to TRBJ2-3, with D maybe TRBD1 (5 bases). The CDR3 is 12 amino acids. V was cut by 8 bases and J by 5 bases, with 11 bases left in between. Germline V gene sequence: CDR1 SEHNR, CDR2 FQNEAQ (reference sequence). As DNA, the CDR3 is TGTGCCAGCTGGCAGGGTGTAGATACGCAGTATTTT. It translates to CASWQGVDTQYF.

This clonotype was picked up a small number of times. The chain recombines TRBV4-1 with TRBJ1-5; D unresolved. The CDR3 length is 14 residues. Trimming stripped 3 bases from V and 6 bases from J, with 12 bases between. Germline lookup yields CDR1 MGHRA and CDR2 YSYEKL. The CDR3 loop reads CASSHSEGSQPQHF. The DNA for the CDR3 is TGCGCCAGCAGCCATTCGGAGGGAAGTCAGCCCCAGCATTTT.

The V and J genes are TRBV4-1 and TRBJ2-1, with a weak D call TRBD2 (5 bases). The germline CDR1 and CDR2 sequences are MGHRA and YSYEKL. V lost 3 bases, J lost 8 bases, and 11 bases lay in between. The CDR3 sequence is 13 residues long. CDR3 sequence: CASSHTGGDEQFF. In DNA form, the CDR3 reads TGCGCCAGCAGCCATACCGGAGGCGATGAGCAGTTCTTC.

This clonotype was detected ten times or more. This sequence joins TRBV7-8 and TRBJ2-5; TRBD1 is a possible D gene (6 bases). Trimming pared 5 bases from V and 0 bases from J, leaving 16 bases between. The germline V gene encodes CDR1 SGHVS and CDR2 FQNEAQ. This CDR3 is 16 amino acids long. CDR3 bases: TGTGCCAGCAGCCGTAGGACAGATCTGTACCAAGAGACCCAGTACTTC. Amino acid sequence: CASSRRTDLYQETQYF.

This clonotype was found a few times. This chain links TRBV7-6 with TRBJ2-1; TRBD2 agrees at 8 bases. The CDR3 runs 15 residues. The germline gives CDR1 SGHVS, CDR2 FNYEAQ. Losses at the gene ends were 5 bases for V and 7 bases for J; bases not matched to a gene: 10. This CDR3 reads CASSTGAGAPNEQFF. In DNA, the CDR3 is TGTGCCAGCAGCACCGGAGCGGGGGCCCCGAATGAGCAGTTCTTC.

As regards this clonotype: A read error may explain this, as a much larger clone is one base away. V is TRBV7-6 and J is TRBJ2-4, with D perhaps matching TRBD2 (5 bases). The CDR3 is 14 residues long. The germline V gene encodes CDR1 SGHVS and CDR2 FNYEAQ. In DNA form, the CDR3 reads TGTGCCGGCAGCTCGGGATTAGCCAAAAACATTCAGTACTTC. Translation gives CAGSSGLAKNIQYF. Full variable domain (outside the CDR3, taken from reference TRBV7-6 and TRBJ2-4): GAGVSQSPRYKVTKRGQDVALRCDPISGHVSLYWYRQALGQGPEFLTYFNYEAQQDKSGLPNDRFSAERPEGSISTLTIQRTEQRDSAMYRCAGSSGLAKNIQYFGAGTRLSVL.

V usage is TRBV29-1 and J usage is TRBJ2-7; TRBD1 matches at 7 bases. The CDR3 covers 14 residues. CDR1 SQVTM and CDR2 ANQGSEA come from the germline V gene. V trimming: 8 bases; J trimming: 5 bases; junction bases outside the gene matches: 15. CDR3: CSTWTGLAGNEQYF. In DNA, the CDR3 is TGCAGCACCTGGACAGGCCTCGCCGGGAACGAGCAGTACTTC.

This clonotype has more than one count but fewer than ten. This sequence joins TRBV9 and TRBJ2-7; D is possibly TRBD2 (6 bases). Germline CDR1 and CDR2: SGDLS and YYNGEE. V was trimmed by 0 bases and J by 2 bases, leaving 9 bases between them. This CDR3 region has 14 residues. The CDR3 sequence: CASSVGGGTYEQYF. In nucleotides, the CDR3 is TGTGCCAGCAGCGTAGGTGGGGGGACCTACGAGCAGTACTTC. Variable domain in full (rest from reference TRBV9 and TRBJ2-7): DSGVTQTPKHLITATGQRVTLRCSPRSGDLSVYWYQQSLDQGLQFLIQYYNGEERAKGNILERFSAQQFPDLHSELNLSSLELGDSALYFCASSVGGGTYEQYFGPGTRLTVT.

A few counts support this clonotype. This chain links TRBV28 with TRBJ1-5, with D unresolved. Germline-derived CDR1 and CDR2 are MDHEN and SYDVKM. This CDR3 spans 12 amino acids. V shed 6 bases and J shed 6 bases, with 9 bases lying between them. In DNA, the CDR3 is TGTGCCAGCAGCCCAGCGGGTCAGCCCCAGCATTTT. It encodes CASSPAGQPQHF.

This clonotype showed up just a few times. The rearrangement uses TRBV11-1 and TRBJ2-5, with D maybe TRBD1 (6 bases). V lost 0 bases and J 5 bases, leaving 13 bases between the germline ends. From germline, CDR1 is SGHAT and CDR2 FQDESV (reference sequence). The CDR3 loop spans 15 amino acids. CDR3 sequence (DNA): TGTGCCAGCAGCTTAGCGGGACAACTTAGGGAGACCCAGTACTTC. This codes for CASSLAGQLRETQYF.

The chain carries TRBV15 and TRBJ1-2; TRBD1 matches at 8 bases. V lost 3 bases to trimming and J lost 8 bases; unmatched junction nucleotides: 11. Germline V CDR1 and CDR2: LNHNV, YYDKDF (reference sequence). This CDR3 has 15 residues. DNA for the CDR3: TGTGCCACCAGCAGGAGGACAGGGCAAGAGTACGGCTACACCTTC. Translation gives CATSRRTGQEYGYTF.

This clonotype showed up just a few times. V is TRBV4-1 and J is TRBJ1-1, with D possibly TRBD1 on 6 matching bases. V lost 5 bases and J 3 bases, leaving 10 bases between the germline ends. Germline V gene lookup returns CDR1 MGHRA and CDR2 YSYEKL. CDR3 length equals 13 residues. CDR3 sequence (DNA): TGCGCCAGCAGCGGGGGGCTGGACACTGAAGCTTTCTTT. Translating gives CASSGGLDTEAFF.

V usage is TRBV19 and J usage is TRBJ1-1; 8 nucleotides line up with TRBD1. With 10 bases clipped from V and 5 bases from J, the junction kept 6 bases outside the gene matches. In germline, CDR1 is LNHDA, CDR2 SQIVND (reference sequence). CDR3 length: 12 residues. Here the CDR3 reads CATGQGWTEAFF. The CDR3 coding sequence is TGTGCCACTGGACAGGGTTGGACTGAAGCTTTCTTT. The entire variable domain, with the rest obtained from reference TRBV19 and TRBJ1-1, is as follows: DGGITQSPKYLFRKEGQNVTLSCEQNLNHDAMYWYRQDPGQGLRLIYYSQIVNDFQKGDIAEGYSVSREKKESFPLTVTSAQKNPTAFYLCATGQGWTEAFFGQGTRLTVV.

The chain links TRBV6-6 to TRBJ1-1; TRBD1 aligns across 9 bases. J lost 1 base, V lost 7 bases, and 13 bases had no gene match. Germline V gene lookup returns CDR1 MNHNY and CDR2 SVGAGI (reference sequence). This CDR3 is 17 amino acids long. CDR3 in amino acids: CASNNPGTGSKNTEAFF. The CDR3 region has the DNA TGTGCCAGCAACAACCCCGGGACAGGGTCGAAGAACACTGAAGCTTTCTTT.